The 13 T cell receptor beta chains below come from one sample, sequenced in a study of shared clonotypes between healthy human individuals. Measured with immunoSEQ multiplex PCR; TCRdb has only the in-frame clones, and not every one. Among some 2 million clones listed, roughly 95% were seen once. Only CD45RO-negative cells positively selected for CCR7 counted as naive CD8 cells, so terminally differentiated effector memory CD45RA+ cells were excluded. The source material was naive CD8+ T cells sorted from blood. The receptor source for this set is a man between 18 and 29 years old in good health.

The CDR3 DNA follows: TGTGCCAGCAGCCTAAACCCGGGGCAGGGGCTTGGCTACACCTTC. Translating it yields CASSLNPGQGLGYTF. The chain links TRBV7-3 to TRBJ1-2; tentatively, D is TRBD1 (6 bases). The germline V gene encodes CDR1 SGHTA and CDR2 FQGTGA. CDR3 length: 15 residues. V lost 5 bases and J lost 7, with 20 bases in between.

The chain links TRBV11-2 to TRBJ1-1; tentative D call: TRBD1 (6 bases). The V gene's germline CDR1 is SGHAT and CDR2 FQNNGV. CDR3 length: 15 amino acids. V was trimmed by 0 bases and J by 6 bases, leaving 14 bases between them. The CDR3 DNA reads TGTGCCAGCAGCTTAGATCTCATACAGGGTTCTGAAGCTTTCTTT. Amino acid sequence: CASSLDLIQGSEAFF.

The chain recombines TRBV9 with TRBJ2-1; no clear D gene. Germline CDR1 SGDLS, CDR2 YYNGEE. V lost 4 bases to trimming and J lost 8 bases, with 10 bases between them. The CDR3 is 12 amino acids. The CDR3, as DNA: TGTGCCAGCAGCCCCAACCCGGATGAGCAGTTCTTC. Translation: CASSPNPDEQFF.

This clone showed up just once. V is TRBV7-9 and J is TRBJ2-5; D is tentatively TRBD1 or TRBD2 (10 bases each). V was clipped by 5 bases and J by 1 base, with 26 bases between them. Per the germline V gene, CDR1 is SEHNR and CDR2 is FQNEAQ (reference sequence). The CDR3 spans 19 residues. CDR3 amino acids: CASSRDRGLAGVGQETQYF. In nucleotides, the CDR3 is TGTGCCAGCAGCAGGGACAGGGGTCTAGCGGGAGTGGGCCAAGAGACCCAGTACTTC. The full variable domain, its missing parts supplied by reference TRBV7-9 and TRBJ2-5, is DTGVSQNPRHKITKRGQNVTFRCDPISEHNRLYWYRQTLGQGPEFLTYFQNEAQLEKSRLLSDRFSAERPKGSFSTLEIQRTEQGDSAMYLCASSRDRGLAGVGQETQYFGPGTRLLVL.

This chain connects TRBV27 to TRBJ1-2, with 7 bases aligning to TRBD1. The CDR3 has 14 residues. Germline V gene sequence: CDR1 MNHEY, CDR2 SMNVEV (reference sequence). Germline trimming cut 5 bases from V and 4 bases from J; bases unmatched to any gene: 7. The CDR3 sequence is CASSGTGQFYGYTF. DNA for the CDR3: TGTGCCAGCAGTGGGACGGGACAGTTCTATGGCTACACCTTC.

Comment on this clone: The same CDR3 is also encoded by other DNA sequences in this sample. The genes are TRBV30 and TRBJ2-2; D gene unclear. Germline values: CDR1 GTSNPN, CDR2 SVGIG (reference sequence). Deletions cut 5 bases from V and 6 bases from J, with 10 bases between. The CDR3 is 12 residues long. The CDR3 loop reads CAWGVGSGELFF. The CDR3 coding sequence is TGTGCCTGGGGGGTGGGTTCCGGGGAGCTGTTTTTT. The full variable domain, in which reference TRBV30 and TRBJ2-2 provide the parts outside the CDR3, is SQTIHQWPATLVQPVGSPLSLECTVEGTSNPNLYWYRQAAGRGLQLLFYSVGIGQISSEVPQNLSASRPQDRQFILSSKKLLLSDSGFYLCAWGVGSGELFFGEGSRLTVL.

This chain joins TRBV28 and TRBJ2-5; the D gene is possibly TRBD2 (6 bases). Germline-derived CDR1 and CDR2 are MDHEN and SYDVKM. The CDR3 sequence is 12 residues long. V lost 5 bases and J 5 bases, leaving 9 bases between the germline ends. The CDR3 nucleotides read TGTGCCAGCAGTGGAGGGGAGGAGACCCAGTACTTC. Amino acid sequence: CASSGGEETQYF.

This chain links TRBV2 with TRBJ2-5, with D perhaps TRBD1 (5 bases). CDR1 is SNHLY and CDR2 is FYNNEI in the germline V gene. Trimming stripped 11 bases from V and 5 bases from J, with 18 bases between. This CDR3 has 13 amino acids. The DNA of the CDR3 is TGTGCCGGCGAAGGGGAAGGGGCGGAGACCCAGTACTTC. It yields the protein CAGEGEGAETQYF.

The genes are TRBV2 and TRBJ2-1, with D tentatively TRBD2 (6 bases). The germline CDR1 and CDR2 sequences are SNHLY and FYNNEI. There are 15 residues in the CDR3. The V and J ends lost 7 bases and 4 bases respectively, with 17 bases between them. The CDR3 protein is CASTPSPREYNEQFF. The CDR3, as DNA: TGTGCCAGCACCCCTTCTCCGCGGGAATACAATGAGCAGTTCTTC.

The chain couples TRBV6-6 to TRBJ2-1; D is ambiguous. V was trimmed by 2 bases and J by 7 bases, leaving 15 bases between them. CDR3 size: 15 residues. The germline CDR1 and CDR2 sequences are MNHNY and SVGAGI (reference sequence). DNA of the CDR3: TGTGCCAGCAGTTACGGGTCTCGAGTCGTGAATGAGCAGTTCTTC. Amino acids: CASSYGSRVVNEQFF.

This chain uses TRBV6-1 with TRBJ1-2; perhaps TRBD1 as D (6 bases). This CDR3 is built from 17 residues. V lost 2 bases and J 6 bases, leaving 22 bases between the germline ends. Germline V CDR1 and CDR2: MNHNS, SASEGT. The CDR3 sequence: CASSERTEFFWGDGYTF. In nucleotides, the CDR3 is TGTGCCAGCAGTGAACGGACAGAGTTTTTTTGGGGGGATGGCTACACCTTC.

This clone was picked up one time. V usage is TRBV10-3 and J usage is TRBJ2-5, with D perhaps TRBD1 or TRBD2 (6 bases each). The CDR3 length is 14 residues. The V and J ends lost 6 bases and 2 bases respectively, with 13 bases between them. Germline V lookup: CDR1 ENHRY, CDR2 SYGVKD. The CDR3 region is CAIRKQGLQETQYF. CDR3 DNA sequence: TGTGCCATCAGAAAACAGGGACTTCAAGAGACCCAGTACTTC.

This chain connects TRBV10-2 to TRBJ2-3; tentative D call: TRBD2 (6 bases). The CDR3 totals 17 residues. V lost 0 bases and J lost 3, with 16 bases in between. Looked up from germline, CDR1 is WSHSY and CDR2 is SAAADI. This chain's CDR3 is CASSESLHSGETDTQYF. As DNA, the CDR3 is TGCGCCAGCAGTGAGTCGCTCCATTCGGGGGAGACAGATACGCAGTATTTT.